The sequence of this TCR beta chain was determined in a study of blood T cell repertoires in COVID-19. At the level of the study: Some COVID-19 samples were acute and others convalescent; all came from the United States, Italy and Spain.

This clone has just a few counts. Assay used: immunoSEQ multiplex PCR; TCRdb lists only in-frame clones, some missing. There are under 75,000 clones in the sample; about 80% occur only once, and 18% lies in the top ten. The germline V gene has CDR1 SGHRS and CDR2 YFSETQ. This CDR3 spans 15 amino acids. Trimming stripped 3 bases from V and 5 bases from J, with 15 bases between. The TCR was taken from a man in his sixties or seventies who had recovered from COVID-19. This sequence joins TRBV5-1 and TRBJ1-5; possibly TRBD1 for D (6 bases). The specimen was peripheral blood. CDR3 in amino acids: CASSWKQGSYQPQHF. The CDR3 DNA reads as TGCGCCAGCAGCTGGAAACAGGGATCTTATCAGCCCCAGCATTTT.